This TCR beta chain is from a study of T-cell memory formation after mild COVID-19. With 7 bases clipped from V and 7 bases from J, the junction kept 10 bases outside the gene matches. CDR3 length: 14 residues. Employing constant-segment primers, 5'RACE generated TCR alpha and TCR beta cDNA libraries bearing sample barcodes and UMIs. TCRdb processed the 5' RACE reads anew with MiXCR; each CDR3 protein has one entry. In the table there are 120,000 to 150,000 distinct CDR3 sequences, 19% of which are singletons. Turning to this clonotype: Its antigen is unidentified.

Regarding the study as a whole: Contracting CD4+ clones sat mainly in CM and EM; CD8+ in EMRA. Detection of some responders pre-infection suggested pre-existing cross-reactive memory T cells participated. Clones that contracted from day 15 to 85 had balanced CD4/CD8; later expanders were CD4+ biased.

The specimen was PBMCs or a T cell subset sorted from them (not recorded which). V usage is TRBV12-3 or TRBV12-4 and J usage is TRBJ1-5; 7 positions agree with TRBD1. The receptor's source is an adult woman who had mild COVID-19 (a few samples of this study predate the infection). Cell type and time point are not known. The CDR3 region is CASNLGGGGQPQHF. The CDR3 DNA follows: TGTGCCAGCAACCTTGGAGGGGGCGGGCAGCCCCAGCATTTT.